The 32 T cell receptor beta chains reported below all come from one sample, sequenced in a study of T cells in Graves' hyperthyroidism and ophthalmopathy. The TCR beta CDR3 regions underwent amplification using RNA transcripts as the source. HTBI primers were used for first-round RT-PCR of the TCR CDR3. From the multiplex PCR reads, TCRdb called clonotypes with MiXCR, one entry per CDR3 protein. The table has about 570,000 distinct CDR3 sequences, about half seen once. The sequenced material came from peripheral blood or thyroid tissue (not recorded which). These receptors all stem from an adult woman with Graves' disease, either hyperthyroidism or ophthalmopathy (not recorded which).

V gene TRBV20-1 combines with J gene TRBJ1-2; D remains ambiguous. CDR3 size: 13 residues. Trimming left V 5 bases short and J 0 bases short, with 10 bases between. Germline CDR1 and CDR2: DFQATT and SNEGSKA (reference sequence). The CDR3 DNA is TGCAGTGCTGGTGGCCAGCCTAACTATGGCTACACCTTC. As protein: CSAGGQPNYGYTF.

The CDR3 nucleotides are TGTGCCAGCAGCTTCCACGTCTACTACAATGAGCAGTTCTTC. Amino acids: CASSFHVYYNEQFF. The chain is built from TRBV11-2 and TRBJ2-1; D is unclear. The germline CDR1 and CDR2 sequences are SGHAT and FQNNGV. The CDR3 contains 14 residues. Trimming left V 3 bases short and J 3 bases short, with 9 bases between.

This clonotype was counted many times. The chain is built from TRBV7-9 and TRBJ1-2; no reliable D call. This CDR3 comprises 14 residues. V was pared by 0 bases and J by 2 bases, with 7 bases between. The germline gives CDR1 SEHNR, CDR2 FQNEAQ (reference sequence). In nucleotides, the CDR3 is TGTGCCAGCAGCTTAGCGGTTCAGAACTATGGCTACACCTTC. Protein sequence: CASSLAVQNYGYTF.

This clonotype has ten or more counts. The chain is built from TRBV6-1 and TRBJ1-3, with D perhaps TRBD1 (5 bases). The CDR3 contains 15 residues. V was pared by 1 base and J by 1 base, with 8 bases between. Looked up from germline, CDR1 is MNHNS and CDR2 is SASEGT. The CDR3 is CASSEGAGSGNTIYF. The CDR3 DNA reads TGTGCCAGCAGTGAAGGCGCAGGGTCTGGAAACACCATATATTTT.

The sample holds one count of this clonotype. The chain couples TRBV19 to TRBJ1-1; TRBD1 matches 7 bases. V shed 6 bases and J 6 bases; nucleotides not matched to a gene: 22. Germline V CDR1 and CDR2: LNHDA, SQIVND (reference sequence). The length of the CDR3 is 18 residues. The CDR3 is CASRQSGTVASTYPEAFF. The CDR3 DNA sequence: TGTGCCAGTAGGCAATCGGGGACAGTGGCTTCCACTTACCCTGAAGCTTTCTTT.

This clonotype was detected ten times or more. The rearrangement links TRBV2 to TRBJ2-5; 7 positions agree with TRBD2. Germline CDR1 reads SNHLY; CDR2 reads FYNNEI. Trimming removed 7 bases from V and 5 bases from J; junction bases left unmatched: 10. The CDR3 runs 14 residues. CDR3 sequence: CASMRASGTETQYF. CDR3 DNA sequence: TGTGCCAGCATGAGGGCTAGCGGTACCGAGACCCAGTACTTC.

The chain uses TRBV20-1 and TRBJ2-5; tentative D call: TRBD2 (5 bases). The CDR3 has 15 amino acids. V was clipped by 3 bases and J by 7 bases, with 21 bases between them. CDR1 and CDR2 (germline): DFQATT, SNEGSKA (reference sequence). CDR3 sequence (DNA): TGCAGTGCTAGGAGGCGCGGAATTGAGGGCGGGACCCAGTACTTC. Protein: CSARRRGIEGGTQYF.

The table lists this clonotype with a few counts. Its ends do not fully match the called genes, so a read error is possible. This sequence joins TRBV12-3 or TRBV12-4 and TRBJ2-6; D call uncertain. The CDR3 covers 19 residues. The CDR3 sequence is CATSPGVPISYSGANVLTF. The DNA for the CDR3 is TGTGCCACCAGTCCCGGTGTACCAATCTCTTACTCTGGGGCCAACGTCCTGACTTTC.

This clonotype has ten or more counts. This rearrangement joins TRBV27 to TRBJ1-2; 7 nucleotides align to TRBD1. The CDR3 length is 13 residues. V dropped 3 bases and J dropped 7; count of bases not matched to a gene: 5. Germline V CDR1 and CDR2: MNHEY, SMNVEV (reference sequence). CDR3 loop: CASSFRDSSGYTF. CDR3 coding DNA: TGTGCCAGCAGTTTCCGGGACAGTAGTGGCTACACCTTC.

The genes are TRBV10-3 and TRBJ1-1, with TRBD1 matching 9 bases. V gave up 8 bases and J gave up 4 bases; unmatched junction bases: 11. CDR1 and CDR2 (germline): ENHRY, SYGVKD. The CDR3 has 15 residues. CDR3 region: CAISWTGVRATEAFF. The CDR3, as DNA: TGTGCCATCTCATGGACAGGGGTGCGGGCCACTGAAGCTTTCTTT.

This clonotype was seen repeatedly, ten times or more. V usage is TRBV28 and J usage is TRBJ2-7, with a possible D match to TRBD2 (6 bases). The CDR3 totals 14 residues. Germline V gene sequence: CDR1 MDHEN, CDR2 SYDVKM. The V end was cut by 5 bases, the J end by 2 bases, with 13 bases between. CDR3 residues: CASSLGLLPYEQYF. In nucleotides, the CDR3 is TGTGCCAGCAGTCTGGGACTCCTCCCCTACGAGCAGTACTTC. Drawing the rest from reference TRBV28 and TRBJ2-7, the complete variable domain is DVKVTQSSRYLVKRTGEKVFLECVQDMDHENMFWYRQDPGLGLRLIYFSYDVKMKEKGDIPEGYSVSREKKERFSLILESASTNQTSMYLCASSLGLLPYEQYFGPGTRLTVT.

This clonotype was counted a few times. This chain uses TRBV30 with TRBJ1-4, with 8 bases matching TRBD1. The CDR3 length is 14 residues. CDR1 and CDR2 from the germline V gene are GTSNPN and SVGIG (reference sequence). V shed 4 bases, J shed 4 bases, and the junction held 5 bases outside the gene matches. CDR3 sequence: CAWNRGQGNEKLFF. The CDR3 nucleotides read TGTGCCTGGAATAGAGGACAGGGTAATGAAAAACTGTTTTTT.

The chain carries TRBV24-1 and TRBJ1-5; unclear D gene. The CDR3 consists of 15 residues. The germline CDR1 and CDR2 sequences are KGHDR and SFDVKD. V shed 12 bases and J shed 1 base, with 18 bases lying between them. CDR3 sequence reads: CAWTRGGMSNQPQHF. In nucleotides, the CDR3 is TGTGCCTGGACCCGAGGAGGGATGAGCAATCAGCCCCAGCATTTT.

The chain carries TRBV5-1 and TRBJ1-1; D uncertain. V was cut by 2 bases and J by 7 bases, with 12 bases left in between. This CDR3 is 13 amino acids long. Germline CDR1 is SGHRS and CDR2 is YFSETQ. The CDR3 loop reads CASSFGLAGEAFF. Written as DNA, the CDR3 is TGCGCCAGCAGCTTTGGACTAGCGGGTGAAGCTTTCTTT. Full variable domain (rest looked up from reference TRBV5-1 and TRBJ1-1): KAGVTQTPRYLIKTRGQQVTLSCSPISGHRSVSWYQQTPGQGLQFLFEYFSETQRNKGNFPGRFSGRQFSNSRSEMNVSTLELGDSALYLCASSFGLAGEAFFGQGTRLTVV.

This clonotype was counted many times. The chain combines TRBV12-3 or TRBV12-4 with TRBJ1-2; 11 bases fit TRBD1. V gave up 5 bases and J gave up 7 bases; unmatched junction bases: 6. This CDR3 region has 14 residues. The CDR3 DNA reads as TGTGCCAGCAGTCCAGGACAGGGGGCAGGTGGCTACACCTTC. It encodes CASSPGQGAGGYTF.

This clonotype was recorded at least ten times. The chain is built from TRBV10-2 and TRBJ1-2, with D unclear. This CDR3 has 13 amino acids. Trimming pared 4 bases from V and 8 bases from J, leaving 14 bases between. Germline V CDR1 and CDR2: WSHSY, SAAADI. CDR3 region: CASSVGKSAGYTF. CDR3 DNA: TGCGCCAGCAGTGTAGGGAAGTCGGCCGGCTACACCTTC.

In this sample, this clonotype turned up many times. The V gene is TRBV10-3, the J gene TRBJ2-7; TRBD1 is a possible D gene (6 bases). CDR3 length: 13 amino acids. V lost 3 bases and J lost 3, with 9 bases in between. CDR1 ENHRY and CDR2 SYGVKD come from the germline V gene. The CDR3 nucleotides read TGTGCCATCAGTGATTCGACAGGCTACGAGCAGTACTTC. This gives the protein CAISDSTGYEQYF.

The genes are TRBV20-1 and TRBJ2-6; the D is unclear. Trimming removed 0 bases from V and 9 bases from J, with 9 bases in between. CDR3 length equals 13 residues. CDR1 is DFQATT, CDR2 SNEGSKA, per germline (reference sequence). In DNA, the CDR3 is TGCAGTGCTAGAGATCTAAGGGACAACGTCCTGACTTTC. Its translation is CSARDLRDNVLTF.

The rearrangement links TRBV4-1 to TRBJ2-2; no definite D call. CDR1 is MGHRA and CDR2 is YSYEKL in the germline V gene. V lost 3 bases, J lost 0 bases, and 5 bases lay in between. CDR3 length: 14 residues. The CDR3 sequence is CASSHGANTGELFF. Here the CDR3 DNA reads TGCGCCAGCAGCCATGGAGCGAACACCGGGGAGCTGTTTTTT.

This clonotype was observed many times. This chain links TRBV20-1 with TRBJ1-5; 10 bases line up with TRBD1. The CDR3 runs 13 residues. J was trimmed by 5 bases and V by 4 bases; bases with no gene match: 2. From germline, CDR1 is DFQATT and CDR2 SNEGSKA (reference sequence). The CDR3 is CSATGTGDQPQHF. The DNA of the CDR3 is TGCAGTGCTACCGGGACAGGGGATCAGCCCCAGCATTTT.

This clonotype was seen repeatedly, ten times or more. The chain carries TRBV24-1 and TRBJ1-5; D uncertain. V lost 7 bases to trimming and J lost 4 bases, with 13 bases between them. CDR3 length equals 14 residues. Germline V lookup: CDR1 KGHDR, CDR2 SFDVKD. This CDR3 reads CATRAVGTNQPQHF. The CDR3 nucleotides are TGTGCCACCAGGGCCGTGGGTACTAATCAGCCCCAGCATTTT.

This clonotype was observed a handful of times. The V and J genes are TRBV2 and TRBJ1-5; D is possibly TRBD1 (5 bases). Trimming removed 5 bases from V and 0 bases from J, with 17 bases in between. The CDR3 runs to 17 residues. From germline, CDR1 is SNHLY and CDR2 FYNNEI. The CDR3 spells CASSLGVEDHSNQPQHF. The CDR3 DNA reads as TGTGCCAGCAGTCTGGGGGTAGAGGATCATAGCAATCAGCCCCAGCATTTT.

The rearrangement links TRBV29-1 to TRBJ2-5, with TRBD1 as a possible D gene (5 bases). The CDR3 has 13 residues. CDR1 SQVTM and CDR2 ANQGSEA come from the germline V gene. The V and J ends lost 8 bases and 2 bases respectively, with 15 bases between them. The CDR3 here is CSLLTDTQETQYF. The CDR3 coding sequence is TGCAGCCTGTTGACGGACACGCAAGAGACCCAGTACTTC.

This clonotype was observed a few times. The chain combines TRBV6-1 with TRBJ2-2, with 7 nucleotides matching TRBD1. J was trimmed by 7 bases and V by 0 bases; bases with no gene match: 14. Germline CDR1 and CDR2: MNHNS and SASEGT. The CDR3 totals 18 residues. The CDR3 protein is CASSEANRGFRGIGELFF. DNA for the CDR3: TGTGCCAGCAGTGAAGCAAACAGGGGTTTTCGGGGCATCGGGGAGCTGTTTTTT.

As regards this clonotype: The missing conserved phenylalanine or tryptophan at the end of this CDR3 makes a read error likely. The DNA is left out, because the CDR3 cannot be placed on it with certainty; the CDR3 is given as TCRdb lists it. The V gene is TRBV20-1, the J gene TRBJ1-3. Per the germline V gene, CDR1 is DFQATT and CDR2 is SNEGSKA (reference sequence). The CDR3 adds up to 8 amino acids, both ends counted. The CDR3 sequence: CSVEDGSL.

The chain joins TRBV6-1 to TRBJ2-7; 11 bases map to TRBD2. Per the germline V gene, CDR1 is MNHNS and CDR2 is SASEGT. V was pared by 8 bases and J by 2 bases, with 11 bases of the junction left unmatched. The CDR3 extends over 16 amino acids. The CDR3 loop reads CASLRLAGGPTYEQYF. The CDR3 DNA reads as TGTGCCAGCCTGCGGCTAGCGGGAGGCCCAACCTACGAGCAGTACTTC.

This clonotype was seen only a few times. This chain uses TRBV29-1 with TRBJ1-1; 8 bases are shared with TRBD1. The length of the CDR3 is 14 residues. Per germline, CDR1 SQVTM and CDR2 ANQGSEA. With V trimmed by 4 bases and J by 5 bases, 9 bases remained unmatched. Here the CDR3 reads CSVGEAGGSTEAFF. In DNA form, the CDR3 reads TGCAGCGTTGGAGAGGCAGGGGGCTCGACTGAAGCTTTCTTT.

This clonotype was seen repeatedly, ten times or more. This rearrangement joins TRBV7-2 to TRBJ2-7; TRBD1 matches at 7 bases. Losses at the gene ends were 5 bases for V and 3 bases for J; bases not matched to a gene: 7. The CDR3 runs 14 residues. In germline, CDR1 is SGHTA, CDR2 FQGNSA. CDR3 coding DNA: TGTGCCAGCAGCCAGACGACAGGGCTCTACGAGCAGTACTTC. It translates to CASSQTTGLYEQYF.

In its sample, this clonotype was seen a few times. The chain recombines TRBV10-3 with TRBJ2-5, with D perhaps TRBD1 or TRBD2 (5 bases each). Germline CDR1 reads ENHRY; CDR2 reads SYGVKD. V was cut by 2 bases and J by 9 bases, with 13 bases left in between. The CDR3 contains 13 residues. The CDR3 here is CAISEVGRQPQYF. DNA of the CDR3: TGTGCCATCAGTGAGGTTGGGAGACAGCCCCAGTACTTC.

The chain is built from TRBV2 and TRBJ1-4, with 10 bases matching TRBD1. The V gene's germline CDR1 is SNHLY and CDR2 FYNNEI. The length of the CDR3 is 14 residues. Trimming cost V 5 bases and J 14 bases; bases outside gene matches: 11. In DNA, the CDR3 is TGTGCCAGCAGTCAGGACAGGGGGTCTCGAGAGCTGTTTTTT. Its protein product is CASSQDRGSRELFF.

This chain connects TRBV7-9 to TRBJ1-2, with D perhaps TRBD1 (6 bases). Germline CDR1 reads SEHNR; CDR2 reads FQNEAQ (reference sequence). The V gene lost 5 bases and the J gene lost 2 bases, with 12 bases spanning the gap. This CDR3 contains 14 residues. CDR3 protein: CASSHAGVNYGYTF. CDR3 DNA sequence: TGTGCCAGCAGCCATGCAGGGGTGAACTATGGCTACACCTTC.

J is TRBJ1-3 and V is TRBV7-2; D unresolved. Germline-derived CDR1 and CDR2 are SGHTA and FQGNSA. Trimming stripped 5 bases from V and 8 bases from J, with 4 bases between. This CDR3 is built from 10 residues. As DNA, the CDR3 is TGTGCCAGCAGCCTGGACACCATATATTTT. Amino acids: CASSLDTIYF.